Detailed here is one T cell receptor (beta chain). What it binds is unknown. The CDR3 is made up of 14 amino acids. Germline-derived CDR1 and CDR2 are DFQATT and SNEGSKA (reference sequence). Losses at the gene ends were 2 bases for V and 7 bases for J; bases not matched to a gene: 6. The entry originates in a study of vaccination and CD4 T cells after COVID-19. Overall study context: The cells were exposed to overlapping spike peptides originating from SARS-CoV-2, HCoV-NL63, HCoV-OC43 and HCoV-229E for stimulation.

Sequencing of cultured CD4+ T cell DNA used the Oncomine TCR Beta short-read assay. TCRdb fed the PCR reads into MiXCR, producing one record per CDR3 protein. Among about 12,000 distinct CDR3 sequences, approximately 60% were seen once, and the ten largest hold roughly 11%. Treatment indicated: roughly 10-day PBMC culture with coronavirus spike peptide pools or control peptides (ViraFEST assay). The chain combines TRBV20-1 with TRBJ2-1; 9 positions agree with TRBD2. This TCR was sampled from a human donor who had recovered from COVID-19. The sample consisted of CD4+ T cells from blood, cultured in vitro. The CDR3 loop is CSARRLAGLNEQFF. In nucleotides, the CDR3 is TGCAGTGCTAGAAGGCTAGCGGGACTTAATGAGCAGTTCTTC.